Listed here are 16 T cell receptor beta chains from one sample, sequenced in a study of shared clonotypes between healthy human individuals. The data were produced by immunoSEQ multiplex PCR, yet TCRdb's version contains in-frame clones alone and is incomplete. The sample holds 2 million to 2.5 million clones, about 92% seen once. The sample was naive CD4+ T cells from PBMCs. Stated subset: CD45RA+ positively selected. Receptors were obtained from a man in his late teens or twenties in good health. Some clones in this sample may be carry-over from other donors' samples.

With respect to this clone: Other DNA sequences within the sample encode an identical CDR3. In DNA, the CDR3 is TGCGCCAGCAGCTTTAGGCGGGGCGAGTACAATGAGCAGTTCTTC. Translated, it gives CASSFRRGEYNEQFF. The V and J genes are TRBV5-1 and TRBJ2-1, with D tentatively TRBD2 (6 bases). V lost 2 bases and J lost 4, with 13 bases in between. CDR3 length: 15 amino acids. Germline V gives CDR1 SGHRS, CDR2 YFSETQ.

The chain carries TRBV18 and TRBJ2-4; D may match TRBD1 or TRBD2 (5 bases each). Trimming took off 6 bases at V and 7 bases at J, with 19 bases between the two ends. Germline loops: CDR1 KGHSH, CDR2 LQKENI. CDR3 length: 15 residues. The CDR3 is CASSHDGAPGNIQYF. DNA of the CDR3: TGTGCCAGCTCCCACGACGGGGCCCCGGGGAACATTCAGTACTTC.

Concerning this clone: The same CDR3 also results from other DNA sequences found in this sample. The genes are TRBV5-1 and TRBJ1-3, with unresolved D. The V gene lost 0 bases and the J gene lost 0 bases, with 7 bases spanning the gap. The CDR3 contains 15 residues. The germline V gene encodes CDR1 SGHRS and CDR2 YFSETQ. Here the CDR3 reads CASSLDTSSGNTIYF. CDR3 nucleotides: TGCGCCAGCAGCTTGGACACAAGCTCTGGAAACACCATATATTTT. Using reference TRBV5-1 and TRBJ1-3 for the parts outside the CDR3, the full variable domain is KAGVTQTPRYLIKTRGQQVTLSCSPISGHRSVSWYQQTPGQGLQFLFEYFSETQRNKGNFPGRFSGRQFSNSRSEMNVSTLELGDSALYLCASSLDTSSGNTIYFGEGSWLTVV.

The V gene is TRBV29-1, the J gene TRBJ2-4; 8 nucleotides align to TRBD2. CDR1 is SQVTM and CDR2 is ANQGSEA in the germline V gene. This CDR3 has 11 amino acids. Germline trimming cut 7 bases from V and 8 bases from J; bases unmatched to any gene: 4. The CDR3 region is CSARRGDIQYF. CDR3 sequence (DNA): TGCAGCGCACGGCGGGGGGACATTCAGTACTTC.

The chain employs TRBV7-3 and TRBJ2-3, with 13 bases matching TRBD2. V lost 4 bases to trimming and J lost 6 bases; unmatched junction nucleotides: 7. In germline, CDR1 is SGHTA, CDR2 FQGTGA. This CDR3 has 16 amino acids. CDR3 residues: CASSSRTSGSRDTQYF. Here the CDR3 DNA reads TGTGCCAGCAGCTCAAGGACTAGCGGGAGCAGGGATACGCAGTATTTT. The full variable domain, rest sourced from reference TRBV7-3 and TRBJ2-3, is GAGVSQTPSNKVTEKGKYVELRCDPISGHTALYWYRQSLGQGPEFLIYFQGTGAADDSGLPNDRFFAVRPEGSVSTLKIQRTERGDSAVYLCASSSRTSGSRDTQYFGPGTRLTVL.

A note on this clone: The sample holds other DNA sequences that translate to the same CDR3. V gene TRBV7-2 combines with J gene TRBJ2-7; 8 bases agree with TRBD1. Germline V gene data show CDR1 as SGHTA and CDR2 as FQGNSA. The CDR3 loop spans 15 amino acids. Trimming at V came to 4 bases and at J to 2 bases, leaving 7 bases not matched to a gene. The CDR3 sequence: CASSSTGTGTYEQYF. Here the CDR3 DNA reads TGTGCCAGCAGCTCCACCGGGACAGGCACCTACGAGCAGTACTTC.

This chain connects TRBV7-3 to TRBJ2-1; 10 positions agree with TRBD2. Looked up from germline, CDR1 is SGHTA and CDR2 is FQGTGA. This CDR3 is 17 amino acids long. V lost 5 bases, J lost 9 bases, and 16 bases stayed unmatched. CDR3 residues: CASSPQGASGGGGEQFF. The CDR3 nucleotides read TGTGCCAGCAGCCCCCAGGGGGCTAGCGGGGGAGGAGGTGAGCAGTTCTTC.

The V gene is TRBV29-1, the J gene TRBJ1-1; 9 positions agree with TRBD1. With V trimmed by 5 bases and J by 1 base, 8 bases remained unmatched. The CDR3 has 15 amino acids. Germline V gene data show CDR1 as SQVTM and CDR2 as ANQGSEA. The chain's CDR3 is CSVPGQGGWNTEAFF. As DNA, the CDR3 is TGCAGCGTTCCGGGACAGGGAGGATGGAACACTGAAGCTTTCTTT.

This chain connects TRBV21-1 to TRBJ1-2; the table's D gene call, TRBD1, was not cross checked with the DNA. TRBV21-1 is reported as a pseudogene. The CDR3 runs to 15 residues. The CDR3 protein is CASPAGTGGPEGYTF. CDR3 nucleotides: TGTGCCAGCCCGGCGGGGACAGGGGGTCCTGAGGGCTACACCTTC.

This chain uses TRBV5-8 with TRBJ2-3; D remains unclear. The CDR3 spans 13 residues. Germline V gene lookup returns CDR1 SGHTS and CDR2 YDEGEE. Deletions cut 0 bases from V and 6 bases from J, with 8 bases between. The CDR3 is CASSLVRADTQYF. DNA of the CDR3: TGTGCCAGCAGCTTGGTCCGGGCGGATACGCAGTATTTT. Combining the CDR3 with reference TRBV5-8 and TRBJ2-3 gives the whole variable domain EAGVTQSPTHLIKTRGQQATLRCSPISGHTSVYWYQQALGLGLQFLLWYDEGEERNRGNFPPRFSGRQFPNYSSELNVNALELEDSALYLCASSLVRADTQYFGPGTRLTVL.

For the CDR3, the DNA is TGTGCCAGCAGCCCGCAGACAGGGTTCGATGAGCAGTTCTTC. As protein: CASSPQTGFDEQFF. This chain joins TRBV7-3 and TRBJ2-1; 7 nucleotides agree with TRBD1. The CDR3 has 14 residues. After removal of 5 bases from V and 8 bases from J, the junction contained 9 bases not matched to a gene. The germline CDR1 and CDR2 sequences are SGHTA and FQGTGA.

The V and J genes are TRBV5-1 and TRBJ2-1; the D call may be TRBD1 or TRBD2 (5 bases each). CDR1 and CDR2 (germline): SGHRS, YFSETQ. The CDR3 runs to 14 residues. V lost 4 bases and J 5 bases, leaving 13 bases between the germline ends. CDR3 nucleotide sequence: TGCGCCAGCAGCCGAACCGGGGCCGACAATGAGCAGTTCTTC. It codes for CASSRTGADNEQFF.

The CDR3 nucleotides read TGTGCCAGCAGTTTGAGGCAGGATTATAATTCACCCCTCCACTTT. Protein: CASSLRQDYNSPLHF. The gene calls are TRBV28 and TRBJ1-6; D is unresolved. The V end was cut by 3 bases, the J end by 4 bases, with 10 bases between. The germline V gene encodes CDR1 MDHEN and CDR2 SYDVKM. This CDR3 is built from 15 residues.

The chain links TRBV5-1 to TRBJ1-2, with a weak D call TRBD1 (6 bases). The V gene lost 4 bases and the J gene lost 8 bases, with 15 bases spanning the gap. The CDR3 totals 13 residues. Germline loops: CDR1 SGHRS, CDR2 YFSETQ. The chain's CDR3 is CASSEQGFGGYTF. CDR3 nucleotides: TGCGCCAGCAGCGAACAGGGTTTTGGCGGCTACACCTTC.

The chain recombines TRBV28 with TRBJ1-5; the D gene is possibly TRBD1 (6 bases). Trimming removed 6 bases from V and 3 bases from J, with 15 bases in between. The CDR3 extends over 15 amino acids. Per the germline V gene, CDR1 is MDHEN and CDR2 is SYDVKM. This CDR3 reads CASSRRRGDNQPQHF. The DNA of the CDR3 is TGTGCCAGCAGCCGCCGGAGGGGGGACAATCAGCCCCAGCATTTT.

The chain recombines TRBV7-9 with TRBJ2-5; 10 bases fit TRBD1. The CDR3 extends over 15 amino acids. Losses at the gene ends were 5 bases for V and 9 bases for J; bases not matched to a gene: 12. CDR1 and CDR2 from the germline V gene are SEHNR and FQNEAQ (reference sequence). Here the CDR3 reads CASSPRDRGSGAQYF. The CDR3 DNA sequence: TGTGCCAGCAGCCCCCGGGACAGGGGTTCGGGGGCCCAGTACTTC.